These T cell receptor beta chains were read from a single sample in a study of T cell responses to AZD1222 COVID-19 vaccine. This table comes from immunoSEQ multiplex PCR, and its TCRdb copy is limited to in-frame clones, with some not included. In the table there are over 100,000 clones, around 91% of which are singletons. This sample comprised peripheral blood, obtained on day 0 of AZD1222 vaccination. These TCRs come from an adult in good health. Each CDR3 is given with its conserved first and last residue. Each record gives: J gene, D gene, V gene, clone size, CDR3 DNA, CDR3 protein. The D gene is left open where the match is weak. Not all rows give a size; the values are once, few, many and, for expanded clones, a class.

>TRBJ1-6|NA|TRBV2|NA
TGTGCCAGCAGTGTGTGGCCTAATTCACCCCTCCACTTT
CASSVWPNSPLHF
>TRBJ2-2|NA|TRBV7-3|NA
TGTGCCAGCAGCTTTAGCAGGGAGAACACCGGGGAGCTGTTTTTT
CASSFSRENTGELFF
>TRBJ1-1|NA|TRBV7-9|NA
TGTGCCAGCAGCCCCCGTGAATCTTACACTGAAGCTTTCTTT
CASSPRESYTEAFF
>TRBJ1-2|TRBD1|TRBV10-3|once
TGTGCCATCAGTGAGCTGGGACAGGGGTATGATGGCTACACCTTC
CAISELGQGYDGYTF
>TRBJ1-6|NA|TRBV7-3|NA
TGTGCCAGCAGCTTAGGCGGGGTGAATTCACCCCTCCACTTT
CASSLGGVNSPLHF
>TRBJ1-5|NA|TRBV18|NA
TGTGCCAGCTCACCCGAGTTTGAGGATCCCCAGCATTTT
CASSPEFEDPQHF
>TRBJ2-2|TRBD1|TRBV18|NA
TGTGCCAGCTCACCACCAGGGACAGAGAACACCGGGGAGCTGTTTTTT
CASSPPGTENTGELFF
>TRBJ2-1|TRBD2|TRBV5-4|NA
TGTGCCAGCAGAGATTCTAGCGGGGGCTCCTACAATGAGCAGTTCTTC
CASRDSSGGSYNEQFF
>TRBJ1-2|TRBD1|TRBV5-1|NA
TGCGCCAGCAGCTTGTGGCCTCCCGGGACAGGGAGCGGCTACACCTTC
CASSLWPPGTGSGYTF
>TRBJ2-2|TRBD1|TRBV7-9|once
TGTGCCAGTAGCCCCTGGGGACAGGGGCGGACCGGGGAGCTGTTTTTT
CASSPWGQGRTGELFF
>TRBJ2-1|TRBD2|TRBV3-1/TRBV3-2|NA
TGTGCCAGCAGCCAACGGGGACTAGCGAACAATGAGCAGTTCTTC
CASSQRGLANNEQFF
>TRBJ1-1|NA|TRBV27|once
TGTGCCAGCAGTTTGGCAGGGAGTCATGAAGCTTTCTTT
CASSLAGSHEAFF
>TRBJ1-5|NA|TRBV30|NA
TGTGCCTGGAGTGCTGCAGACAATCAGCCCCAGCATTTT
CAWSAADNQPQHF
>TRBJ2-1|NA|TRBV4-3|NA
TGCGCCAGCAGCCAAGAATTAGGTTCTTACAATGAGCAGTTCTTC
CASSQELGSYNEQFF
>TRBJ1-5|NA|TRBV2|NA
TGTGCCAGCAAAGAGGGGTCTAATAGCAATCAGCCCCAGCATTTT
CASKEGSNSNQPQHF
>TRBJ1-2|NA|TRBV25-1|once
TGTGCCAGCAGTGGACGGACTTTTTCCTATGGCTACACCTTC
CASSGRTFSYGYTF
>TRBJ2-5|TRBD1|TRBV25-1|NA
TGTGCCAGCAGTGGGACAGGGAGAGAGACCCAGTACTTC
CASSGTGRETQYF
>TRBJ1-1|TRBD1|TRBV19|NA
TGTGCCAGTAGTATAGATCTATTCGGGACAGGGATGGTAGCTGAAGCTTTCTTT
CASSIDLFGTGMVAEAFF
>TRBJ2-5|TRBD1|TRBV5-1|NA
TGCGCCAGCAGCACGGGGACAGGGCGGCGAGAGACCCAGTACTTC
CASSTGTGRRETQYF
>TRBJ2-5|NA|TRBV4-1|NA
TGCGCCAGCAGCCCCTTAGGGGCGAGGGAGACCCAGTACTTC
CASSPLGARETQYF
>TRBJ1-1|TRBD1|TRBV7-9|few
TGTGCCAGCAGCCCGGGGACAGGACTTTATCGGGAAGCTTTCTTT
CASSPGTGLYREAFF
>TRBJ1-5|TRBD1|TRBV6-5|NA
TGTGCCAGCCGGAGGACAGGGAGCAATCAGCCCCAGCATTTT
CASRRTGSNQPQHF
>TRBJ1-6|NA|TRBV9|NA
TGTGCCAGCAGCGTAGAAGGGTGGGATTCACCCCTCCACTTT
CASSVEGWDSPLHF
>TRBJ1-4|NA|TRBV2|NA
TGTGCCAGCAGTTGGAGTCAAGATAATGAAAAACTGTTTTTT
CASSWSQDNEKLFF
>TRBJ1-1|NA|TRBV27|NA
TGTGCCAGCAGTTCAGGGCAGGGTGTGAGTGAAGCTTTCTTT
CASSSGQGVSEAFF
>TRBJ1-2|NA|TRBV4-3|NA
TGCGCCAGCAGCCATGCCGGGGTCCCGATCGCTGGCTACACCTTC
CASSHAGVPIAGYTF
>TRBJ1-2|NA|TRBV12-3/TRBV12-4|NA
TGTGCCAGCAGTAAGGGGGGGGCGTATGGCTACACCTTC
CASSKGGAYGYTF
>TRBJ1-6|NA|TRBV5-4|NA
TGTGCCAGCAGCTTGGAAATTAATTCACCCCTCCACTTT
CASSLEINSPLHF
>TRBJ1-2|TRBD1|TRBV6-1|NA
TGTGCCAGCAGTGAACCGGGACAGGGGATCTATGGCTACACCTTC
CASSEPGQGIYGYTF
>TRBJ1-5|NA|TRBV19|NA
TGTGCCAGTAGCCCAGACGGGGGCAATCAGCCCCAGCATTTT
CASSPDGGNQPQHF
>TRBJ1-6|NA|TRBV19|NA
TGTGCCAGTAGTACTGGCTCGAATTCACCCCTCCACTTT
CASSTGSNSPLHF
>TRBJ2-3|NA|TRBV6-5|NA
TGTGCCAGCAGTTACTCGCGGGCGGGGGATACGCAGTATTTT
CASSYSRAGDTQYF
>TRBJ1-4|TRBD1|TRBV7-8|NA
TGTGCCAGCACCCATGGGGCGGGACAGGGGCATGAAAAACTGTTTTTT
CASTHGAGQGHEKLFF
>TRBJ1-2|NA|TRBV5-1|once
TGCGCCAGCAGCTTGTCCACAGGGTATGGCTACACCTTC
CASSLSTGYGYTF
>TRBJ1-1|TRBD1|TRBV7-9|NA
TGTGCCAGCAGCAAAGTGGGGGCGACAGGGTTTGTCTTT
CASSKVGATGFVF
>TRBJ2-2|NA|TRBV6-5|NA
TGTGCCACCTTGCTCGGGGAGCTGTTTTTT
CATLLGELFF
>TRBJ1-5|TRBD1|TRBV24-1|NA
TGTGCCACTAGCTCCAGGGGGGTGCAGCCCCAGCATTTT
CATSSRGVQPQHF
>TRBJ2-7|TRBD1|TRBV14|NA
TGTGCCAGCAGCCATAGAAGGACAGGGCTAAACGAGCAGTACTTC
CASSHRRTGLNEQYF
>TRBJ1-3|NA|TRBV6-5|NA
TGTGCCAGCAGTTACCGAGGGTCAGTCGGAAGAAACACCATATATTTT
CASSYRGSVGRNTIYF